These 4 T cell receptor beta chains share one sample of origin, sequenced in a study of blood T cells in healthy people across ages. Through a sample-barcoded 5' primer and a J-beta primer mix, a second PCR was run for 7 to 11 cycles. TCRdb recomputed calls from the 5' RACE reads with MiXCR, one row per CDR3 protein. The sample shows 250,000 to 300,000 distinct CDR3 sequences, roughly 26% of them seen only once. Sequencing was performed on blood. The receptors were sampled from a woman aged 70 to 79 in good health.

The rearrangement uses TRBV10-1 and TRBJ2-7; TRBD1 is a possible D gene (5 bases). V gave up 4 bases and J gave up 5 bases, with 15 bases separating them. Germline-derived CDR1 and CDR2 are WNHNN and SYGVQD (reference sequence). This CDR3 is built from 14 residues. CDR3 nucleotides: TGCGCCAGCAGTGCAGCCAGAACAGGCGACGAGCAGTACTTC. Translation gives CASSAARTGDEQYF.

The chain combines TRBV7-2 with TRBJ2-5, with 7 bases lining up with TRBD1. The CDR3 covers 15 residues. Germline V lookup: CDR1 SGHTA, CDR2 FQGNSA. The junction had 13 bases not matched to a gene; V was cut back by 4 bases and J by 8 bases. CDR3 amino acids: CASSSGSGTVTTQYF. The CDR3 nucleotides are TGTGCCAGCAGCTCGGGGAGTGGGACAGTTACAACCCAGTACTTC.

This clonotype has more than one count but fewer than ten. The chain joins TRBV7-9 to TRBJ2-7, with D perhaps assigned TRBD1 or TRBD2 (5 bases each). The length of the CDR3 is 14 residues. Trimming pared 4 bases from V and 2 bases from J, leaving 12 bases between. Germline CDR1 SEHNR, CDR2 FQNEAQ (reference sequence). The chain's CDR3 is CASSSSGPTYEQYF. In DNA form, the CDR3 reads TGTGCCAGCAGCTCCTCGGGGCCGACCTACGAGCAGTACTTC.

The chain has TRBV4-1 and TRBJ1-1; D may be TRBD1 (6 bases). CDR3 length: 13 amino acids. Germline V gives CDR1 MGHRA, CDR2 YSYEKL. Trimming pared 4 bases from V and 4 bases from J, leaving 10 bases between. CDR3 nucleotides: TGCGCCAGCAGCCGACAGGACCCCACTGAAGCTTTCTTT. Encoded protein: CASSRQDPTEAFF.